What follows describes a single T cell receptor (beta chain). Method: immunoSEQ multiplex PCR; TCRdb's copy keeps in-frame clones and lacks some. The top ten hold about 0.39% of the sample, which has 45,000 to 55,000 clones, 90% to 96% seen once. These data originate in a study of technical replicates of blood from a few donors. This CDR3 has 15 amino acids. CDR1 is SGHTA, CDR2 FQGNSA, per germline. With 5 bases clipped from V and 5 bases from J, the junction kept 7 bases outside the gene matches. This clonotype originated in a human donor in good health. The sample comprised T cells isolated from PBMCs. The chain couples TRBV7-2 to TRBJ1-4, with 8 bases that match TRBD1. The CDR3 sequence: CASSNGGQENEKLFF. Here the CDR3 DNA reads TGTGCCAGCAGCAACGGGGGACAGGAGAATGAAAAACTGTTTTTT.